The 32 T cell receptor beta chains presented below share a single source sample, sequenced in a study of technical replicates of blood from a handful of donors. The data were produced by immunoSEQ multiplex PCR, yet TCRdb's version contains in-frame clones alone and is incomplete. The sample includes about 73,000 clones, 90% to 95% of them seen just once. Sequenced material: T cells isolated from PBMCs. These receptors all come from a human donor in good health.

The chain joins TRBV7-8 to TRBJ1-2; a possible D gene is TRBD1 (6 bases). The CDR3 is 13 residues long. CDR1 SGHVS and CDR2 FQNEAQ come from the germline V gene. V was trimmed by 5 bases and J by 5 bases, leaving 12 bases between them. The CDR3 DNA sequence: TGTGCCAGCAGCCCGACAGGACCGTATGGCTACACCTTC. This encodes CASSPTGPYGYTF.

CDR3 region: CATRARRQGAFYGNYGYTF. The CDR3 DNA reads as TGTGCCACCAGAGCGAGGAGGCAGGGGGCTTTTTACGGTAACTATGGCTACACCTTC. The chain couples TRBV19 to TRBJ1-2, with TRBD1 matching 8 bases. The CDR3 totals 19 residues. The germline gives CDR1 LNHDA, CDR2 SQIVND (reference sequence). With V trimmed by 10 bases and J by 1 base, 23 bases remained unmatched.

The genes are TRBV18 and TRBJ1-4; the D gene is possibly TRBD1 (6 bases). Germline CDR1 KGHSH, CDR2 LQKENI. The CDR3 totals 14 residues. The V end lost 7 bases, the J end lost 5 bases, and 14 bases lay between the germline ends. CDR3 sequence (DNA): TGTGCCAGCTTATACAGGGCCCCAAATGAAAAACTGTTTTTT. It is translated as CASLYRAPNEKLFF.

The genes are TRBV13 and TRBJ1-4, with TRBD1 identical over 10 bases. The CDR3 runs 17 residues. Germline V gene sequence: CDR1 PRHDT, CDR2 FYEKMQ (reference sequence). The V and J ends lost 4 bases and 8 bases, in that order; junction bases with no gene match: 13. The CDR3 region is CASSSTMTGTGDEKLFF. The CDR3 DNA follows: TGTGCCAGCAGCTCGACTATGACCGGGACAGGGGACGAAAAACTGTTTTTT.

The chain has TRBV4-1 and TRBJ1-5; D is perhaps TRBD1 (6 bases). V was clipped by 1 base and J by 2 bases, with 15 bases between them. The CDR3 runs 17 residues. CDR1 is MGHRA and CDR2 is YSYEKL in the germline V gene. DNA of the CDR3: TGCGCCAGCAGCCAAGGAGGACAGACCTACGGCAATCAGCCCCAGCATTTT. Translation gives CASSQGGQTYGNQPQHF.

The chain employs TRBV18 and TRBJ1-4, with TRBD1 matching over 8 bases. The length of the CDR3 is 15 residues. Germline assignment: CDR1 KGHSH and CDR2 LQKENI. The ends lost 3 bases at V and 3 bases at J; junction bases unmatched: 3. DNA of the CDR3: TGTGCCAGCTCACCGGGGACAGGAGCTAATGAAAAACTGTTTTTT. It is translated as CASSPGTGANEKLFF.

The rearrangement links TRBV4-1 to TRBJ2-2; a weak D match, TRBD2 (5 bases). Trimming removed 2 bases at V and 0 bases at J, with 7 bases between. Germline loops: CDR1 MGHRA, CDR2 YSYEKL. CDR3 length: 15 residues. CDR3 bases: TGCGCCAGCAGCCAACGGGGATCGAACACCGGGGAGCTGTTTTTT. Translating gives CASSQRGSNTGELFF.

The CDR3 protein is CASSRGGSGGTEAFF. The CDR3 region has the DNA TGCGCCAGCAGCCGAGGGGGCAGCGGGGGGACTGAAGCTTTCTTT. The chain is built from TRBV4-1 and TRBJ1-1, with 7 bases fitting TRBD1. V shed 4 bases and J 5 bases; nucleotides not matched to a gene: 10. The CDR3 has 15 amino acids. Germline assignment: CDR1 MGHRA and CDR2 YSYEKL.

The CDR3 bases are TGTGCCAGCAGTCCCTTCGGGGCGGGGGAGCAGTACTTC. It is translated as CASSPFGAGEQYF. The V call is TRBV6-5, the J call TRBJ2-7, with a possible D match to TRBD2 (6 bases). CDR1 MNHEY and CDR2 SVGAGI come from the germline V gene. V lost 5 bases and J 7 bases, leaving 15 bases between the germline ends. The CDR3 contains 13 residues.

Comment on this clone: A read error may produce the germline difference seen at one junction end. The chain uses TRBV5-6 and TRBJ2-3, with 8 bases lining up with TRBD2. Germline V gene sequence: CDR1 SGHDT, CDR2 YYEEEE. The CDR3 has 15 amino acids. The CDR3 region has the DNA TGTGCCAGCAGCTTGGACGGGGGGGGCACATATACGCAGTATTTT. Translating gives CASSLDGGGTYTQYF.

This rearrangement joins TRBV7-9 to TRBJ2-5; TRBD1 matches 11 bases. Trimming cost V 5 bases and J 5 bases; bases outside gene matches: 7. This CDR3 is 15 amino acids long. Per germline, CDR1 SEHNR and CDR2 FQNEAQ (reference sequence). CDR3 loop: CASSPGTGGWETQYF. The CDR3, as DNA: TGTGCCAGCAGCCCAGGGACAGGGGGTTGGGAGACCCAGTACTTC.

The rearrangement uses TRBV9 and TRBJ2-1; D gene unclear. Trimming took off 0 bases at V and 10 bases at J, with 11 bases between the two ends. From germline, CDR1 is SGDLS and CDR2 YYNGEE. The CDR3 is made up of 13 amino acids. In nucleotides, the CDR3 is TGTGCCAGCAGCGTAGCGGTCCTACGGGAGCAGTTCTTC. Translating gives CASSVAVLREQFF.

The chain combines TRBV13 with TRBJ2-1; maybe TRBD2 (5 bases). Looked up from germline, CDR1 is PRHDT and CDR2 is FYEKMQ (reference sequence). The length of the CDR3 is 15 residues. The germline V and J ends were trimmed by 5 bases and 5 bases, with 16 bases remaining between them. As DNA, the CDR3 is TGTGCCAGCAGCATATGGGCCAGGACTGACAATGAGCAGTTCTTC. Its protein is CASSIWARTDNEQFF. Full variable domain (remainder filled in from reference TRBV13 and TRBJ2-1): AAGVIQSPRHLIKEKRETATLKCYPIPRHDTVYWYQQGPGQDPQFLISFYEKMQSDKGSIPDRFSAQQFSDYHSELNMSSLELGDSALYFCASSIWARTDNEQFFGPGTRLTVL.

The chain employs TRBV5-6 and TRBJ2-1; 8 bases agree with TRBD2. The CDR3 has 14 residues. V dropped 0 bases and J dropped 9; count of bases not matched to a gene: 5. Germline V gives CDR1 SGHDT, CDR2 YYEEEE. DNA of the CDR3: TGTGCCAGCAGCTTGGTTCGGGGGGGCGGTGAGCAGTTCTTC. This codes for CASSLVRGGGEQFF.

The chain uses TRBV9 and TRBJ1-2; 8 positions match TRBD1. The germline gives CDR1 SGDLS, CDR2 YYNGEE. The CDR3 covers 13 residues. V was clipped by 4 bases and J by 3 bases; unmatched bases: 2. The CDR3 bases are TGTGCCAGCAGCACACAGGGGGACTATGGCTACACCTTC. It translates to CASSTQGDYGYTF.

The chain joins TRBV11-2 to TRBJ2-7; the match to TRBD2 covers 7 bases. The junction had 17 bases not matched to a gene; V was cut back by 0 bases and J by 3 bases. The CDR3 length is 19 residues. Germline V gene sequence: CDR1 SGHAT, CDR2 FQNNGV. This CDR3 reads CASSLDNSALADRFYEQYF. Here the CDR3 DNA reads TGTGCCAGCAGCTTAGATAACTCGGCTCTAGCGGACCGTTTCTACGAGCAGTACTTC.

The rearrangement uses TRBV28 and TRBJ1-4; 9 nucleotides agree with TRBD1. V shed 6 bases, J shed 1 base, and the junction held 9 bases outside the gene matches. The CDR3 sequence is 17 residues long. Germline V CDR1 and CDR2: MDHEN, SYDVKM. The CDR3 DNA follows: TGTGCCAGCAGCCCTACAGGGGGCGTAGGAACTAATGAAAAACTGTTTTTT. Translation gives CASSPTGGVGTNEKLFF.

The chain couples TRBV28 to TRBJ2-3, with D possibly matching TRBD1 (6 bases). Germline CDR1 and CDR2: MDHEN and SYDVKM. CDR3 length: 17 amino acids. Deletions cut 2 bases from V and 1 base from J, with 16 bases between. In DNA form, the CDR3 reads TGTGCCAGCAGTTTACCCTACCCGGGACAAGGCACAGATACGCAGTATTTT. This sequence encodes CASSLPYPGQGTDTQYF.

The CDR3 bases are TGCAGCGTTTTGGCACTAGGGTATGAGCAGTTCTTC. This gives the protein CSVLALGYEQFF. The chain carries TRBV29-1 and TRBJ2-1; possibly TRBD2 for D (5 bases). The CDR3 spans 12 residues. From germline, CDR1 is SQVTM and CDR2 ANQGSEA. The ends were cut back, 5 bases at V and 8 bases at J, with 13 bases in the middle.

The chain couples TRBV11-2 to TRBJ2-3; tentative D call: TRBD2 (6 bases). The CDR3 contains 16 residues. Trimming left V 4 bases short and J 6 bases short, with 20 bases between. Germline lookup yields CDR1 SGHAT and CDR2 FQNNGV. CDR3 amino acids: CASSSDPKSSGDTQYF. CDR3 nucleotides: TGTGCCAGCAGCTCCGACCCAAAAAGCAGCGGGGATACGCAGTATTTT.

This sequence joins TRBV27 and TRBJ1-5; possibly TRBD1 for D (5 bases). Germline assignment: CDR1 MNHEY and CDR2 SMNVEV (reference sequence). The V gene lost 0 bases and the J gene lost 5 bases, with 11 bases spanning the gap. The CDR3 spans 15 residues. CDR3 in DNA: TGTGCCAGCAGTTTATCGAGCCAGGGTGATCAGCCCCAGCATTTT. It codes for CASSLSSQGDQPQHF.

V is TRBV28 and J is TRBJ2-7, with TRBD1 identical over 9 bases. V was pared by 3 bases and J by 2 bases, with 11 bases of the junction left unmatched. This CDR3 contains 17 residues. Germline CDR1 MDHEN, CDR2 SYDVKM. CDR3 coding DNA: TGTGCCAGCAGTTTTTTGACCCGGGACAGGGCAACCTACGAGCAGTACTTC. Protein: CASSFLTRDRATYEQYF.

The rearrangement joins TRBV5-6 to TRBJ1-5; 7 bases agree with TRBD1. This CDR3 comprises 17 residues. Germline V gene lookup returns CDR1 SGHDT and CDR2 YYEEEE. With 0 bases clipped from V and 9 bases from J, the junction kept 15 bases outside the gene matches. The CDR3: CASSLARAGDSLGPQHF. CDR3 nucleotide sequence: TGTGCCAGCAGCTTGGCTCGGGCAGGGGACAGTCTGGGGCCCCAGCATTTT.

The V and J genes are TRBV7-2 and TRBJ2-7, with D possibly matching TRBD1 (5 bases). V was trimmed by 3 bases and J by 5 bases, leaving 14 bases between them. Germline-derived CDR1 and CDR2 are SGHTA and FQGNSA. The CDR3 is 14 residues long. CDR3 protein: CASSFQDTFDEQYF. As DNA, the CDR3 is TGTGCCAGCAGCTTCCAGGACACGTTCGACGAGCAGTACTTC.

This sequence joins TRBV6-1 and TRBJ1-3, with unresolved D. The CDR3 totals 14 residues. Germline assignment: CDR1 MNHNS and CDR2 SASEGT. V lost 6 bases to trimming and J lost 1 base, with 10 bases between them. CDR3 DNA: TGTGCCAGCAGAGGAGTGATATCTGGAAACACCATATATTTT. This translates into CASRGVISGNTIYF.

V and J are TRBV28 and TRBJ2-3; perhaps TRBD2 as D (5 bases). The CDR3 is made up of 14 amino acids. Trimming stripped 5 bases from V and 0 bases from J, with 9 bases between. Germline values: CDR1 MDHEN, CDR2 SYDVKM. The CDR3 nucleotides are TGTGCCAGCAGTAGCGGAGTTAGCACAGATACGCAGTATTTT. It specifies CASSSGVSTDTQYF.

The chain couples TRBV9 to TRBJ2-3; 11 bases map to TRBD2. The junction had 8 bases not matched to a gene; V was cut back by 2 bases and J by 0 bases. CDR1 SGDLS and CDR2 YYNGEE come from the germline V gene. CDR3 length equals 18 residues. CDR3 sequence reads: CASSVSLAGGLSTDTQYF. The DNA for the CDR3 is TGTGCCAGCAGCGTGAGCTTAGCGGGGGGGCTCAGCACAGATACGCAGTATTTT.

The CDR3 loop is CASSLAQFGLGLYEQYF. The DNA for the CDR3 is TGTGCCAGCAGCTTAGCGCAGTTCGGACTAGGGCTGTACGAGCAGTACTTC. The V and J genes are TRBV7-2 and TRBJ2-7; 7 nucleotides agree with TRBD2. V lost 0 bases, J lost 4 bases, and 12 bases stayed unmatched. Germline V lookup: CDR1 SGHTA, CDR2 FQGNSA. The CDR3 length is 17 residues.

CDR3: CASSLAQQVYEQFF. CDR3 coding DNA: TGTGCCAGCAGCTTAGCGCAACAGGTTTATGAGCAGTTCTTC. J is TRBJ2-1 and V is TRBV7-2; tentatively, D is TRBD1 (5 bases). CDR1 is SGHTA and CDR2 is FQGNSA in the germline V gene. V lost 0 bases, J lost 8 bases, and 11 bases lay in between. This CDR3 is 14 amino acids long.

This clone was recorded once. The CDR3 DNA reads as TGTGCCAGCAGCTTGGTTACAGTTTCCTACGAGCAGTACTTC. Its translation: CASSLVTVSYEQYF. The rearrangement uses TRBV5-6 and TRBJ2-7; D is undetermined. V gave up 0 bases and J gave up 1 base, with 8 bases separating them. The germline V gene encodes CDR1 SGHDT and CDR2 YYEEEE. The CDR3 runs to 14 residues.

The rearrangement uses TRBV10-1 and TRBJ1-1; D is undetermined. V lost 3 bases and J lost 1, with 9 bases in between. The germline V gene has CDR1 WNHNN and CDR2 SYGVQD (reference sequence). This CDR3 region has 14 residues. As DNA, the CDR3 is TGCGCCAGCAGTGACCCCCACGGGAACACTGAAGCTTTCTTT. Protein product: CASSDPHGNTEAFF.

The chain links TRBV19 to TRBJ2-7; D gene uncertain. The CDR3 totals 14 residues. The V gene's germline CDR1 is LNHDA and CDR2 SQIVND (reference sequence). Trimming shortened V by 3 bases and J by 0 bases, and 9 bases separated the two germline ends. The CDR3 sequence: CASSIGGNSYEQYF. CDR3 DNA sequence: TGTGCCAGTAGTATTGGCGGTAACTCCTACGAGCAGTACTTC.